A selection of T cell receptor beta chains follows, all from one sample in a study of blood T cell repertoires in COVID-19. The table came from immunoSEQ multiplex PCR; TCRdb's copy has only in-frame clones and leaves some out. This table holds some 300,000 clones, 87% found once. Sequenced material: peripheral blood. The receptors here all came from a man younger than 35 with active or convalescent COVID-19. CDR3s include the opening cysteine and the closing phenylalanine or tryptophan. The D gene is left open where the match is weak. The size of a clone is reported for some rows only, either as once, few or many, or as a class for expanded clones.

j_call: TRBJ2-3; clone_size: .; v_call: TRBV27; d_call: .; cdr3_nt: TGTGCCAGCAAACCCGGGACACCCCGTGGCACAGATACGCAGTATTTT; cdr3_aa: CASKPGTPRGTDTQYF
j_call: TRBJ1-5; clone_size: .; v_call: TRBV6-6; d_call: TRBD1; cdr3_nt: TGTGCCAGCAGTGACAGGGTCGGGTTCAATCAGCCCCAGCATTTT; cdr3_aa: CASSDRVGFNQPQHF
j_call: TRBJ1-3; clone_size: .; v_call: TRBV28; d_call: .; cdr3_nt: TGTGCCAGCAGTTTAAATCGGGGGAGTTTAGGAAACACCATATATTTT; cdr3_aa: CASSLNRGSLGNTIYF
j_call: TRBJ1-1; clone_size: .; v_call: TRBV6-5; d_call: TRBD1; cdr3_nt: TGTGCCAGCAGCTTACAGGGGGCGGGAAACACTGAAGCTTTCTTT; cdr3_aa: CASSLQGAGNTEAFF
j_call: TRBJ1-2; clone_size: .; v_call: TRBV7-2; d_call: TRBD1; cdr3_nt: TGTGCCAGCAGCCTCCGGACAGGGACTCTGGATGGCTACACCTTC; cdr3_aa: CASSLRTGTLDGYTF
j_call: TRBJ2-1; clone_size: .; v_call: TRBV7-2; d_call: TRBD2; cdr3_nt: TGTGCCAGCACGGGACTAGCGGGATTTGATGAGCAGTTCTTC; cdr3_aa: CASTGLAGFDEQFF
j_call: TRBJ2-2; clone_size: .; v_call: TRBV5-1; d_call: .; cdr3_nt: TGCGCCAGCAGCTTGAGGGGTTGGCTGGAGATGACCGGGGAGCTGTTTTTT; cdr3_aa: CASSLRGWLEMTGELFF
j_call: TRBJ2-7; clone_size: many; v_call: TRBV11-2; d_call: .; cdr3_nt: TGTGCCAGCAGCTTTGGGCCCGCCTACGAGCAGTACTTC; cdr3_aa: CASSFGPAYEQYF
j_call: TRBJ2-1; clone_size: once; v_call: TRBV3-1/TRBV3-2; d_call: .; cdr3_nt: TGTGCCAGCAGCCAAGATCTGAGGCGCGATGAGCAGTTCTTC; cdr3_aa: CASSQDLRRDEQFF
j_call: TRBJ2-7; clone_size: .; v_call: TRBV11-2; d_call: TRBD2; cdr3_nt: TGTGCCAGCAGCTTTTTAGCGGGTTACTCCTACGAGCAGTACTTC; cdr3_aa: CASSFLAGYSYEQYF
j_call: TRBJ2-3; clone_size: .; v_call: TRBV24-1; d_call: TRBD2; cdr3_nt: TGTGCCACCAGTGATAATGGCGGGAGGGCAGATACGCAGTATTTT; cdr3_aa: CATSDNGGRADTQYF
j_call: TRBJ2-7; clone_size: .; v_call: TRBV11-2; d_call: .; cdr3_nt: TGTGCCAGCAGCTTACGGGCAGGACAGCGCTACTTC; cdr3_aa: CASSLRAGQRYF
j_call: TRBJ2-3; clone_size: .; v_call: TRBV20-1; d_call: TRBD2; cdr3_nt: TGCAGTGCTAGTAGGGGACTAGCGGGAGGTGGTACGCAGTATTTT; cdr3_aa: CSASRGLAGGGTQYF
j_call: TRBJ2-7; clone_size: .; v_call: TRBV10-1; d_call: TRBD1; cdr3_nt: TGCGCCAGCAGGGGGGACAGGGGGCACTACGAGCAGTACTTC; cdr3_aa: CASRGDRGHYEQYF
j_call: TRBJ1-4; clone_size: .; v_call: TRBV15; d_call: .; cdr3_nt: TGTGCCACCAGCAGAACCCGGGGGGGAAAACTGTTTTTT; cdr3_aa: CATSRTRGGKLFF
j_call: TRBJ2-7; clone_size: .; v_call: TRBV9; d_call: TRBD1; cdr3_nt: TGTGCCAGCAGCGTATCTACGACAGGGAGCGAGCAGTACTTC; cdr3_aa: CASSVSTTGSEQYF
j_call: TRBJ1-5; clone_size: .; v_call: TRBV6-1; d_call: TRBD1; cdr3_nt: TGTGCCAGCAGTGAAGCGCTTCTGGCTGCAGGGGGTCAGCCCCAGCATTTT; cdr3_aa: CASSEALLAAGGQPQHF
j_call: TRBJ1-2; clone_size: .; v_call: TRBV21-1; d_call: .; cdr3_nt: TGTGCCAGCACCGGACAGGGCACTAACTATGGCTACACCTTC; cdr3_aa: CASTGQGTNYGYTF
j_call: TRBJ1-2; clone_size: few; v_call: TRBV2; d_call: .; cdr3_nt: TGTGCCAGCAGCACAGACCGTGGACTATATGGCTACACCTTC; cdr3_aa: CASSTDRGLYGYTF
j_call: TRBJ2-1; clone_size: once; v_call: TRBV11-3; d_call: .; cdr3_nt: TGTGCCAGCAGCCTCCGGGGAGGCAATGAGCAGTTCTTC; cdr3_aa: CASSLRGGNEQFF
j_call: TRBJ2-1; clone_size: .; v_call: TRBV7-8; d_call: .; cdr3_nt: TGTGCCAGCAGCTCCAGGGGCGACAATGAGCAGTTCTTC; cdr3_aa: CASSSRGDNEQFF
j_call: TRBJ1-1; clone_size: .; v_call: TRBV4-3; d_call: .; cdr3_nt: TGCGCCAGCAGCCAAGAGGGGCAGGTAACTGAAGCTTTCTTT; cdr3_aa: CASSQEGQVTEAFF
j_call: TRBJ1-6; clone_size: .; v_call: TRBV28; d_call: .; cdr3_nt: TGTGCCAGCAGTTTTTTCCTTGTTTCACCCCTCCACTTT; cdr3_aa: CASSFFLVSPLHF
j_call: TRBJ1-4; clone_size: few; v_call: TRBV10-2; d_call: TRBD1; cdr3_nt: TGCGCCAGCAGAGACAGGGACTTCGAAAAACTGTTTTTT; cdr3_aa: CASRDRDFEKLFF
j_call: TRBJ2-3; clone_size: .; v_call: TRBV11-2; d_call: TRBD2; cdr3_nt: TGTGCCAGCAGCAATCAGCGGGAGAGGACAGATACGCAGTATTTT; cdr3_aa: CASSNQRERTDTQYF
j_call: TRBJ1-3; clone_size: .; v_call: TRBV5-1; d_call: .; cdr3_nt: TGCGCCAGCAGCTTGGTTAGTGGAAACACCATATATTTT; cdr3_aa: CASSLVSGNTIYF
j_call: TRBJ2-7; clone_size: .; v_call: TRBV5-5; d_call: TRBD2; cdr3_nt: TGTGCCAGCAGCTTGGTAGCGGGATGGGACGAGCAGTACTTC; cdr3_aa: CASSLVAGWDEQYF
j_call: TRBJ2-1; clone_size: .; v_call: TRBV7-9; d_call: .; cdr3_nt: TGTGCCAGCAGCTGGGACTTTACCTACAATGAGCAGTTCTTC; cdr3_aa: CASSWDFTYNEQFF
j_call: TRBJ1-1; clone_size: .; v_call: TRBV27; d_call: .; cdr3_nt: TGTGCCAGCAGTTTAATTCCAGACTTGAACACTGAAGCTTTCTTT; cdr3_aa: CASSLIPDLNTEAFF
j_call: TRBJ2-1; clone_size: .; v_call: TRBV5-1; d_call: .; cdr3_nt: TGCGCCAGCAGCTTGGGGTACGGAGACAATGAGCAGTTCTTC; cdr3_aa: CASSLGYGDNEQFF
j_call: TRBJ1-1; clone_size: .; v_call: TRBV2; d_call: .; cdr3_nt: TGTGCCAGCAACCCCAGGTTGAACACTGAAGCTTTCTTT; cdr3_aa: CASNPRLNTEAFF
j_call: TRBJ2-7; clone_size: .; v_call: TRBV7-2; d_call: TRBD1; cdr3_nt: TGTGCCAGCAGTTGGCTCCCGGGACAGGGGTCCCACGAGCAGTACTTC; cdr3_aa: CASSWLPGQGSHEQYF
j_call: TRBJ1-1; clone_size: .; v_call: TRBV2; d_call: TRBD1; cdr3_nt: TGTGCCAGCAGTCCGACAGGGGGGGGTTTTTCCGGAGCTTTCTTT; cdr3_aa: CASSPTGGGFSGAFF
j_call: TRBJ1-2; clone_size: .; v_call: TRBV10-3; d_call: TRBD1; cdr3_nt: TGTGCCATCAGTTCGGACAGGGTGGACTATGGCTACACCTTC; cdr3_aa: CAISSDRVDYGYTF
j_call: TRBJ2-7; clone_size: .; v_call: TRBV5-1; d_call: .; cdr3_nt: TGCGCCAGCAGCCCAGAGGGTCTCTACGAGCAGTACTTC; cdr3_aa: CASSPEGLYEQYF
j_call: TRBJ1-2; clone_size: .; v_call: TRBV6-6; d_call: TRBD1; cdr3_nt: TGTGCCAGCAGTTACCCCATAGCGGGACAGGGAGATGGCTACACCTTC; cdr3_aa: CASSYPIAGQGDGYTF
j_call: TRBJ2-3; clone_size: .; v_call: TRBV2; d_call: .; cdr3_nt: TGTGCCAGCAGTGAACAGGGAACACCAGATACGCAGTATTTT; cdr3_aa: CASSEQGTPDTQYF
j_call: TRBJ1-1; clone_size: .; v_call: TRBV27; d_call: .; cdr3_nt: TGTGCCAGCGATCACCAGAGGGGGTTGAGCGACACTGAAGCTTTCTTT; cdr3_aa: CASDHQRGLSDTEAFF